Below are 4 T cell receptor beta chains sequenced from a single sample in a study of cytotoxic CD8 clonotypes in ibrutinib-treated CLL. Assay used: immunoSEQ multiplex PCR; TCRdb lists only in-frame clones, some missing. In the table there are 330,000 or so clones, under 70% of which are singletons. The sequenced sample was PBMCs, obtained after 36 months of ibrutinib treatment. These receptors were taken from a human donor with chronic lymphocytic leukemia.

J is TRBJ2-2 and V is TRBV11-2, with a tentative D call TRBD1 (6 bases). The CDR3 is made up of 15 amino acids. Germline V gene data show CDR1 as SGHAT and CDR2 as FQNNGV. The V and J ends lost 4 bases and 1 base respectively, with 10 bases between them. Written as DNA, the CDR3 is TGTGCCAGCAGCTCGGGACACCAGAACACCGGGGAGCTGTTTTTT. As protein: CASSSGHQNTGELFF.

The chain carries TRBV29-1 and TRBJ2-3, with 9 bases that match TRBD2. Germline CDR1 SQVTM, CDR2 ANQGSEA. Losses at the gene ends were 7 bases for V and 4 bases for J; bases not matched to a gene: 24. This CDR3 region has 19 residues. CDR3 sequence: CSALRLPGVAGVPADTQYF. CDR3 bases: TGCAGCGCCCTCAGGCTCCCCGGGGTAGCGGGAGTTCCGGCAGATACGCAGTATTTT.

This clone was seen more than once but under ten times. The gene calls are TRBV29-1 and TRBJ2-5; 10 nucleotides line up with TRBD2. The CDR3 runs to 15 residues. Unmatched junction bases numbered 10, after V lost 4 bases and J lost 5 bases. The germline V gene has CDR1 SQVTM and CDR2 ANQGSEA. The CDR3 region has the DNA TGCAGCGTTGCTCCCACTAGCGGGGCGGGGGAGACCCAGTACTTC. Its protein product is CSVAPTSGAGETQYF.

This chain joins TRBV6-6 and TRBJ1-2; a weak D match, TRBD1 (6 bases). CDR3 length: 14 residues. V lost 0 bases to trimming and J lost 2 bases, with 7 bases between them. Germline CDR1 MNHNY, CDR2 SVGAGI (reference sequence). CDR3 DNA sequence: TGTGCCAGCAGTTACTCGCAGGGGAACTATGGCTACACCTTC. Its translation: CASSYSQGNYGYTF.